This paragraph reports one TCR beta chain. It lacks a known antigen. The read ends 3 residues before the CDR3 terminus; that terminus is restored from the germline J gene. TCR beta CDR3 regions were amplified by multiplex PCR from an average of around 1,200 ng genomic DNA per sample using the immunoSEQ assay. The assay corrected primer bias using a complete synthetic TCR repertoire to establish an amplification baseline. Amplicons were sequenced on the Illumina platform. As for the authors' bioinformatics: Sequence errors were corrected by clustering with frequency ratios and a modified nearest-neighbor algorithm, and the sequences were then analyzed in the immunoSEQ Analyzer using IMGT gene definitions. At each rarefaction depth, TCR richness and evenness were averaged over 20 rarefaction repeats, and samples with fewer sequences than the depth were excluded. Wilcoxon rank sum tests with FDR correction were used to compare V, D and J gene relative abundances between the groups. An intraclass correlation of just under 96% for TCR richness and an average of around 71% across some 69 gene segments were obtained from the blinded duplicates. As stored in TCRdb, this immuneACCESS dataset retains in-frame rearrangements with V and J assigned. A fraction of the clones does not appear; measured against another copy, unresolved V genes explain less than half of the discrepancy, and the remainder lacks a known reason. D and trimming were read from the DNA, whereas the V and J calls and clone size are those reported in that table. This sample's clone table shows about 26,000 clones. The leading ten clones occupy roughly 10% of the sample.

Every participant had a single incident cervical HPV16 infection, and women with prevalent HPV16 infections were excluded. Cervical HPV DNA was detected with MY09/MY11 PCR, and genotyping was done with dot-blot hybridization. Approximately 15 mL of heparinized blood were centrifuged, and the buffy coat was split into aliquots, frozen at -30 degrees C, and then kept at -80 degrees C. QIAGEN kits were used to extract genomic DNA from the buffy coat specimens. The data stem from a study of T cells in women clearing cervical HPV infection (dated by TCRdb to the late 2010s). Background on the whole study: Cases were some 26 women with histologically confirmed HPV16-related CIN3 or worse, including a couple of invasive cancers. The controls were over 20 women whose single incident HPV16 infection cleared within 12 months with no development of precancer or cancer. Blood from cases was collected at the visit at which the lesion was first identified, whereas blood from controls was collected once infection was no longer detected. Among cases, blood sampling occurred a median of 149 days after lesion detection, with an interquartile range of about 90 to 200 days. Because only a few women had HLA typing data, the possibility that HLA type acted as a confounder could not be ruled out. The exploratory proof-of-principle case-control study was nested within the Guanacaste HPV Natural History Study in Costa Rica and compared TCR repertoires across cervical HPV16 outcomes. Cases and controls were matched on year of sample collection and on age within five years. Cases had a median age of almost 35 years and controls had a median age of approximately 40, with no significant differences in baseline characteristics. In the parent cohort, some 10,000 women aged 18 or older were enrolled in Guanacaste, Costa Rica, during about 1993 to 1995 and were followed for over six years. Quality controls consisted of five blinded duplicates per group, for a total of about 60 samples made up of 50 participants and roughly ten replicates. The research as a whole found: Across sequencing depths, CIN3+ cases showed significantly higher TCR repertoire richness than controls, but evenness did not differ between the groups. Lower TRBV6-7 relative abundance was observed in cases than in controls (approximately 0.1% versus 0.16%; Bonferroni P = 0.0008). Because T-cell numbers per sample were unknown, differences in richness could reflect varying T-cell content rather than repertoire biology. Cases were distinguished from controls with an estimated AUC of roughly 0.82 by random forest classifiers combining richness and V gene abundances. The cross-sectional design could not show whether associations preceded infection or resulted from it; effector/memory subsets and HPV-specific T cells were not isolated.

V drops 6 bases and J drops 0 bases, leaving 9 bases in between. CDR1 and CDR2 are read off the germline V gene as SNHLY and FYNNEI. There are 14 amino acids in the CDR3, from cysteine to phenylalanine inclusive. The DNA covers only part of the CDR3, 33 bases in frame from base 1. The sample taken for sequencing was blood buffy coat. The chain was built from TRBV2 and TRBJ1-5; the D gene is possibly TRBD1, with 6 bases matching. This TCR came from a woman between 18 and 69 years old with a cervical HPV16 infection that either progressed to CIN3+ or cleared (not recorded which). Partial CDR3 DNA: TGTGCCAGCAGAACAGGGAATAGCAATCAGCCC. This gives the protein CASRTGNSNQP. Given in full, the CDR3 is CASRTGNSNQPQHF.